These 13 T cell receptor beta chains originate from one sample sequenced in a study of T cell repertoires in cytomegalovirus infection. TCRdb ran MiXCR on the reads and lists one entry per CDR3 protein. The profile covers almost 500,000 distinct CDR3 sequences, with 10% to 12% appearing a single time and 10% to 13% taken by the ten largest. The sample comprised PBMCs. The receptor source for this set is a human donor in good health (CMV status not recorded). Some clones in this sample may be carry-over from other donors' samples.

In this sample, this clonotype turned up many times. The V and J genes are TRBV4-1 and TRBJ2-1; D is unresolved. This CDR3 has 13 residues. Germline V gives CDR1 MGHRA, CDR2 YSYEKL. The ends were cut back, 7 bases at V and 1 base at J, with 8 bases in the middle. CDR3 nucleotides: TGCGCCAGCACCCCCGGGTCCTACAATGAGCAGTTCTTC. Protein product: CASTPGSYNEQFF.

This clonotype was recorded many times. The genes are TRBV7-2 and TRBJ1-6; D uncertain. V lost 5 bases and J lost 6, with 17 bases in between. The germline CDR1 and CDR2 sequences are SGHTA and FQGNSA. This CDR3 has 16 residues. CDR3 residues: CASSIDSGLPNSPLHF. The DNA for the CDR3 is TGTGCCAGCAGCATCGACTCAGGATTACCTAATTCACCCCTCCACTTT.

The gene calls are TRBV7-6 and TRBJ2-3; D remains unclear. The CDR3 runs 13 residues. Per germline, CDR1 SGHVS and CDR2 FNYEAQ. V lost 5 bases and J 2 bases, leaving 8 bases between the germline ends. For the CDR3, the DNA is TGTGCCAGCAGCCGAACCCTCACAGATACGCAGTATTTT. Translating it yields CASSRTLTDTQYF.

This clonotype has at least ten counts. The CDR3 loop reads CASSLGRVTEAFF. Written as DNA, the CDR3 is TGTGCCAGCAGCTTGGGTAGGGTCACTGAAGCTTTCTTT. The chain employs TRBV7-8 and TRBJ1-1, with D unresolved. CDR1 and CDR2 (germline): SGHVS, FQNEAQ. The V and J ends lost 3 bases and 4 bases respectively, with 9 bases between them. The CDR3 runs to 13 residues.

This clonotype has only a few counts. J is TRBJ1-2 and V is TRBV29-1; 8 nucleotides agree with TRBD1. Germline CDR1 and CDR2: SQVTM and ANQGSEA. There are 13 residues in the CDR3. The trim removed 3 bases at V and 7 bases at J, leaving 7 bases unmatched. CDR3 amino acids: CSVEMDRAGGYTF. DNA of the CDR3: TGCAGCGTTGAGATGGACAGGGCCGGTGGCTACACCTTC.

This clonotype appeared a few times. J is TRBJ2-7 and V is TRBV29-1, with D hard to call. The CDR3 consists of 13 residues. Germline V gene sequence: CDR1 SQVTM, CDR2 ANQGSEA. Trimming took 4 bases from V and 1 from J, leaving 11 bases between them. The CDR3 here is CSVVSPTSYEQYF. The CDR3 DNA follows: TGCAGCGTTGTATCTCCTACTTCCTACGAGCAGTACTTC.

The table lists this clonotype with a few counts. The chain joins TRBV5-5 to TRBJ1-4, with a weak D call TRBD1 (5 bases). Per germline, CDR1 SGHKS and CDR2 YYEKEE (reference sequence). CDR3 length: 14 residues. Trimming removed 4 bases from V and 8 bases from J, with 15 bases in between. In DNA form, the CDR3 reads TGTGCCAGCAGCGCAACCGGGACCGCGGAAAAACTGTTTTTT. Protein sequence: CASSATGTAEKLFF.

This clonotype was recorded at least ten times. The chain employs TRBV15 and TRBJ1-1, with D perhaps matching TRBD1 (6 bases). The CDR3 covers 17 residues. The V end lost 0 bases, the J end lost 6 bases, and 20 bases lay between the germline ends. Looked up from germline, CDR1 is LNHNV and CDR2 is YYDKDF (reference sequence). As DNA, the CDR3 is TGTGCCACCAGCAGAGATTCGTCGTACAACAGGGTAGCTGAAGCTTTCTTT. Its translation is CATSRDSSYNRVAEAFF.

The sample holds a few counts of this clonotype. This chain uses TRBV29-1 with TRBJ1-1; D uncertain. The germline V gene encodes CDR1 SQVTM and CDR2 ANQGSEA. V was trimmed by 1 base and J by 1 base, leaving 7 bases between them. The CDR3 sequence is 13 residues long. DNA for the CDR3: TGCAGCGTTGAAGCCAATGAGAACACTGAAGCTTTCTTT. Translating gives CSVEANENTEAFF.

This clonotype was counted ten times or more. The chain joins TRBV27 to TRBJ2-2; possible D gene TRBD1, 6 bases. CDR1 and CDR2 from the germline V gene are MNHEY and SMNVEV (reference sequence). The CDR3 contains 15 residues. Trimming shortened V by 5 bases and J by 2 bases, and 12 bases separated the two germline ends. The DNA for the CDR3 is TGTGCCAGCAGTCCCATACAGGGTAACACCGGGGAGCTGTTTTTT. As protein: CASSPIQGNTGELFF.

This clonotype has a count of ten or more. This chain connects TRBV2 to TRBJ1-4; 12 bases map to TRBD1. The V and J ends lost 3 bases and 9 bases, in that order; junction bases with no gene match: 11. Germline V gene lookup returns CDR1 SNHLY and CDR2 FYNNEI. The CDR3 loop spans 17 amino acids. The CDR3, as DNA: TGTGCCAGCAGTGATTCCCGGGACAGGGGGCAAAGCAAAAAACTGTTTTTT. It codes for CASSDSRDRGQSKKLFF.

This clonotype came up many times. The chain joins TRBV29-1 to TRBJ1-2; D possibly corresponds to TRBD1 (5 bases). The V end was cut by 3 bases, the J end by 2 bases, with 13 bases between. Germline CDR1 and CDR2: SQVTM and ANQGSEA. The CDR3 runs 14 residues. CDR3: CSVDEPGGNYGYTF. CDR3 DNA: TGCAGCGTTGATGAGCCGGGGGGGAACTATGGCTACACCTTC.

This clonotype was counted many times. The rearrangement links TRBV5-1 to TRBJ1-4; TRBD1 might be the D (6 bases). This CDR3 region has 14 residues. V was shortened by 0 bases and J by 4 bases, with 7 bases between the two germline ends. Germline V CDR1 and CDR2: SGHRS, YFSETQ. CDR3 nucleotide sequence: TGCGCCAGCAGCTTGGGACAGGATAATGAAAAACTGTTTTTT. Its protein is CASSLGQDNEKLFF.